The clone carrying this T cell receptor (beta chain) appeared a few times. The record originates from a study of blood T cell repertoires in COVID-19. Study context: Collection of acute and convalescent COVID-19 samples took place in the United States, Italy and Spain.

Donors were grouped by their self-reported clinical history. Authors' data handling: Amplification of reference gene primers provided the estimated nucleated cell counts. The table came from immunoSEQ multiplex PCR; TCRdb's copy has only in-frame clones and leaves some out. V, J and clone size derive from that table, while D and trimming were established from the DNA sequence. The sample lists 150,000 or so clones, roughly 82% occurring once. The receptor was isolated from a man aged 50 or older who had recovered from COVID-19. The sequencing sample was made of PBMCs or T cells enriched from blood (not recorded which).

The CDR3: CASWQANYEQYF. As DNA, the CDR3 is TGTGCCAGTTGGCAGGCGAACTACGAGCAGTACTTC. The rearrangement uses TRBV2 and TRBJ2-7; no firm D call. Germline V gene data show CDR1 as SNHLY and CDR2 as FYNNEI. The CDR3 sequence is 12 residues long. Trimming shortened V by 9 bases and J by 3 bases, and 12 bases separated the two germline ends.